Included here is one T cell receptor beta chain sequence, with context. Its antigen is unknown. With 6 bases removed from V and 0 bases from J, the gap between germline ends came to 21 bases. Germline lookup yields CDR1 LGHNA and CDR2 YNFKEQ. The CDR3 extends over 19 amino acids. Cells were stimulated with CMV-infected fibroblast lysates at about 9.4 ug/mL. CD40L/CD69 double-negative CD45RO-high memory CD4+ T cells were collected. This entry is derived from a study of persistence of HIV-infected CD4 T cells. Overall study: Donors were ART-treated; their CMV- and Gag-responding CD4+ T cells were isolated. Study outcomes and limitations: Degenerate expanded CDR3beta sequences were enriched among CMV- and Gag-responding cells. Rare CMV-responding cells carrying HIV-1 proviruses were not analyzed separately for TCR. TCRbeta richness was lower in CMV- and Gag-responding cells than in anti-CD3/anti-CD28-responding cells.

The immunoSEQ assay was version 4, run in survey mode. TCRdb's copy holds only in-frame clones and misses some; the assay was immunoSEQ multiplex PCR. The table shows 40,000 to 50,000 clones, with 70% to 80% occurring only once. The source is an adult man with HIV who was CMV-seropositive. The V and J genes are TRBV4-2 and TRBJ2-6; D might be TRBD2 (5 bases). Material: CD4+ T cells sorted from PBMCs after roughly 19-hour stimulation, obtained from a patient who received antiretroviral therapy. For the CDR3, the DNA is TGTGCCAGCAGAACTCAGGACGGACTCTTTCTCTCTGGGGCCAACGTCCTGACTTTC. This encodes CASRTQDGLFLSGANVLTF.